This T cell receptor beta chain comes out of a study of molecular identifiers for immune sequencing clone quantification. CDR3 size: 14 residues. Trimming took 1 base from V and 7 from J, leaving 13 bases between them. Germline-derived CDR1 and CDR2 are DFQATT and SNEGSKA (reference sequence). With RNA at 10%, 30% or 50%, naive CD8 libraries came from approximately 20,000 to 980,000 sorted cells. Naive CD8 T cell sorting was performed on the CD8+CD4-CCR7+CD45RA+ phenotype. Bulk libraries came from a prior protocol with listed TCR primers. TCRdb re-analysed the PCR reads in MiXCR, keeping a single row per CDR3 protein. The table includes approximately 630,000 distinct CDR3 sequences, roughly 23% detected once.

This clonotype originated in a human donor in good health. Some libraries in this study had Jurkat cell RNA spiked in. The V gene is TRBV20-1, the J gene TRBJ1-4, with D uncertain. Sequencing was performed on naive CD8+ T cells from blood, with Jurkat cell RNA spiked in. Subset meaning: FACS-sorted CD8+CD4-CCR7+CD45RA+ naive T cells. In DNA, the CDR3 is TGCAGTGCTAGAGGGTCTATTGGCGGTGAAAAACTGTTTTTT. This sequence encodes CSARGSIGGEKLFF.